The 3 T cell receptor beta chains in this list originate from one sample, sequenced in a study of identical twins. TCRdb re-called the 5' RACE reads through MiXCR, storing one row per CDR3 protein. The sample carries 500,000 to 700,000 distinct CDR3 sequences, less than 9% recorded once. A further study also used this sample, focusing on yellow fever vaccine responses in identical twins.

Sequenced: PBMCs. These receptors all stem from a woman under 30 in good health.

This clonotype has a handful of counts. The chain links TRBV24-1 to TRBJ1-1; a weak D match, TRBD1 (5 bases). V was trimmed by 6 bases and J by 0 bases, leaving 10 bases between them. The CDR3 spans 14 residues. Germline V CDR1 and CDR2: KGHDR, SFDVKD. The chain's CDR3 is CATSPGTMNTEAFF. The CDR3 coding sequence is TGTGCCACCAGTCCGGGGACGATGAACACTGAAGCTTTCTTT.

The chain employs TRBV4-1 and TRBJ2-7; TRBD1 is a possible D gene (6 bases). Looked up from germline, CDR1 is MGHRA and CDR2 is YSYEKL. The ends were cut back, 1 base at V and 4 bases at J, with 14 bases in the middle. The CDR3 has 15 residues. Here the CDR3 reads CASSQGPGVNYEQYV. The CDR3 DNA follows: TGCGCCAGCAGCCAAGGTCCAGGGGTAAATTACGAGCAGTACGTC.

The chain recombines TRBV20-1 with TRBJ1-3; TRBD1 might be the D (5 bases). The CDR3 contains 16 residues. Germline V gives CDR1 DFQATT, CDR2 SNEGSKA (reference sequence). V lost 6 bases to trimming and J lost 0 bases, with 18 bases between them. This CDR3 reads CSAEDGDPSSGNTIYF. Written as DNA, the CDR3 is TGCAGTGCCGAGGACGGGGACCCAAGCTCTGGAAACACCATATATTTT.